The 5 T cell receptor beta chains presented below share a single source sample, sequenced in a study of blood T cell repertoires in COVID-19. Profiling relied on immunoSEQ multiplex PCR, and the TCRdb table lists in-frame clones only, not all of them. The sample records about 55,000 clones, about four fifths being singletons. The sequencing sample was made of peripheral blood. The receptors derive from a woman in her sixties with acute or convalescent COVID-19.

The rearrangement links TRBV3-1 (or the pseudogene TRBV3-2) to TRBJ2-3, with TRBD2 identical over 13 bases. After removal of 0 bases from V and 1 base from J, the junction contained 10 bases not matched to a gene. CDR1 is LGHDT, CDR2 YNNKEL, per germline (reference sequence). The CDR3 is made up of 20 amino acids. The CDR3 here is CASSQEDWTSGGTGTDTQYF. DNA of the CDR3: TGTGCCAGCAGCCAAGAAGACTGGACTAGCGGGGGTACCGGCACAGATACGCAGTATTTT.

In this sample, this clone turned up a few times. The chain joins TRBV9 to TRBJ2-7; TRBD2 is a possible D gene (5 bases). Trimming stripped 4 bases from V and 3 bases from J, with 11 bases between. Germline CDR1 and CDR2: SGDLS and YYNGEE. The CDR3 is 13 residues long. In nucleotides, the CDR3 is TGTGCCAGCAGCCCCGGACTTTTCTACGAGCAGTACTTC. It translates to CASSPGLFYEQYF.

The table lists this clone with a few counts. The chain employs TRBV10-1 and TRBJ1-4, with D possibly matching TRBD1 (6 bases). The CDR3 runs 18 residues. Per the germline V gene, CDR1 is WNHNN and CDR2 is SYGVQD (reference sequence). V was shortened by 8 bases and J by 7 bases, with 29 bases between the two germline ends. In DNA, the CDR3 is TGCGCCAGCTTTAGTTTCAGGGGCCAAAGACCATATAGTGAAAAACTGTTTTTT. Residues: CASFSFRGQRPYSEKLFF.

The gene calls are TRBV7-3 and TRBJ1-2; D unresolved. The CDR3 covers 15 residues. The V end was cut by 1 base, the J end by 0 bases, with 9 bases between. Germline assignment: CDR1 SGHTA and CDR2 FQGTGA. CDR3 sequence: CASSLSGVANYGYTF. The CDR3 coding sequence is TGTGCCAGCAGCTTAAGCGGCGTGGCTAACTATGGCTACACCTTC.

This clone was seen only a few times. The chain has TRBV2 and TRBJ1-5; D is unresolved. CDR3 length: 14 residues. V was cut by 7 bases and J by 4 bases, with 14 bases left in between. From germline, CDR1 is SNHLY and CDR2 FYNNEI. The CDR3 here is CASKVPWRNQPQHF. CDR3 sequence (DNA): TGTGCCAGCAAGGTTCCTTGGAGGAATCAGCCCCAGCATTTT.